This is a list of T cell receptor beta chains from one sample in a study of blood T cell repertoires in COVID-19. Sequencing used immunoSEQ multiplex PCR; TCRdb keeps in-frame clones, though not all of them. The sample yields some 50,000 clones, around four fifths seen once. Sequencing was performed on peripheral blood. These receptors were taken from a woman older than 75 with acute or convalescent COVID-19. Both conserved end residues are part of each CDR3. Each record gives: V gene, J gene, clone size, D gene, CDR3 protein, CDR3 DNA. A D gene is named only where the DNA matches it firmly. A clone size is listed for some rows: how often the clone was seen (once, few, many), or a class if it is expanded.

TRBV20-1	TRBJ1-2	-	TRBD1	CSASRDSSDYGYTF	TGCAGTGCTAGTAGGGACAGTTCGGACTATGGCTACACCTTC
TRBV7-6	TRBJ1-5	-	-	CASSRRAGSNQPQHF	TGTGCCAGCAGCCGCCGGGCAGGGAGCAATCAGCCCCAGCATTTT
TRBV4-1	TRBJ1-6	-	TRBD1	CASSQDRSTNRGRNSPLHF	TGCGCCAGCAGCCAAGATCGGAGTACTAACAGGGGGCGTAATTCACCCCTCCACTTT
TRBV6-5	TRBJ1-1	-	-	CASKEVDTEAFF	TGTGCCAGCAAAGAAGTAGACACTGAAGCTTTCTTT
TRBV5-8	TRBJ1-3	-	-	CASSPRVYSGNTIYF	TGTGCCAGCAGCCCGAGGGTCTACTCTGGAAACACCATATATTTT
TRBV15	TRBJ2-1	-	-	CATSRDRVSGEQFF	TGTGCCACCAGCAGAGATCGGGTCAGTGGTGAGCAGTTCTTC
TRBV7-2	TRBJ2-1	-	-	CASSRGLFSYNEQFF	TGTGCCAGCAGCCGGGGACTCTTCTCCTACAATGAGCAGTTCTTC
TRBV19	TRBJ1-1	-	-	CASTPDRGTEAFF	TGTGCCAGTACCCCCGATCGGGGGACTGAAGCTTTCTTT
TRBV10-2	TRBJ1-2	-	TRBD1	CASSQSPLTGGYGYTF	TGCGCCAGCAGCCAATCCCCCCTCACAGGGGGCTATGGCTACACCTTC
TRBV5-1	TRBJ2-2	-	TRBD1	CASSLDTGVTGELFF	TGCGCCAGCAGCTTGGATACAGGGGTCACCGGGGAGCTGTTTTTT
TRBV6-5	TRBJ1-4	once	TRBD1	CASSPIRGEGEKLFF	TGTGCCAGCAGTCCCATCAGGGGGGAAGGTGAAAAACTGTTTTTT
TRBV10-1	TRBJ2-1	-	TRBD2	CASSESAGVLYNEQFF	TGCGCCAGCAGTGAGTCGGCGGGGGTGCTCTACAATGAGCAGTTCTTC
TRBV5-1	TRBJ2-2	-	-	CASSLDATNTGELFF	TGCGCCAGCAGCTTGGACGCTACGAACACCGGGGAGCTGTTTTTT
TRBV7-2	TRBJ1-1	-	-	CASRAGAEAFF	TGTGCCAGCCGGGCCGGGGCTGAAGCTTTCTTT
TRBV10-3	TRBJ1-1	-	TRBD1	CAISGTGYMNTEAFF	TGTGCCATCAGTGGGACAGGATACATGAACACTGAAGCTTTCTTT
TRBV7-9	TRBJ2-3	-	TRBD1	CASSPRTGPDTQYF	TGTGCCAGCAGCCCGCGGACAGGGCCAGATACGCAGTATTTT
TRBV12-3/TRBV12-4	TRBJ2-2	-	TRBD1	CASSLTGTVRLFF	TGTGCCAGCAGTCTGACAGGGACCGTGCGGCTGTTTTTT
TRBV2	TRBJ1-1	-	-	CASSDQGAGTEAFF	TGTGCCAGCAGTGACCAAGGGGCGGGGACTGAAGCTTTCTTT
TRBV30	TRBJ1-1	-	-	CAWSDPSPGSAFF	TGTGCCTGGAGTGACCCCTCTCCAGGATCAGCTTTCTTT
TRBV5-4	TRBJ2-2	-	-	CASSLIGFGELFF	TGTGCCAGCAGCTTGATCGGGTTCGGGGAGCTGTTTTTT
TRBV3-1/TRBV3-2	TRBJ1-2	-	-	CASSAGGFNGYTF	TGTGCCAGCAGCGCGGGGGGGTTTAATGGCTACACCTTC
TRBV5-6	TRBJ1-2	-	TRBD1	CASSQDRGSYGYTF	TGTGCCAGCAGCCAAGACAGGGGTTCCTATGGCTACACCTTC
TRBV18	TRBJ1-2	-	-	CASSPDRQGGYTF	TGTGCCAGCTCACCAGACCGCCAGGGTGGCTACACCTTC
TRBV5-1	TRBJ1-5	once	-	CASSLGTGISNQPQHF	TGCGCCAGCAGCTTGGGTACAGGTATTAGCAATCAGCCCCAGCATTTT
TRBV5-5	TRBJ1-4	-	-	CASSRIQANEKLFF	TGTGCCAGCAGCCGTATTCAGGCTAATGAAAAACTGTTTTTT
TRBV27	TRBJ1-2	-	TRBD1	CAIPREGGSYGYTF	TGTGCCATCCCTAGGGAAGGGGGCAGCTATGGCTACACCTTC
TRBV7-9	TRBJ2-1	-	-	CASSFVSFLEQFF	TGTGCCAGCAGCTTTGTTAGCTTCCTTGAGCAGTTCTTC
TRBV18	TRBJ1-1	-	TRBD1	CASSPPGQGRMNTEAFF	TGTGCCAGCTCACCGCCGGGACAGGGGAGGATGAACACTGAAGCTTTCTTT
TRBV11-3	TRBJ2-1	-	TRBD2	CASSQRTSGFYNEQFF	TGTGCCAGCAGCCAAAGGACTAGCGGCTTCTACAATGAGCAGTTCTTC
TRBV5-1	TRBJ1-2	-	-	CASSLEAGWGYTF	TGCGCCAGCAGCTTGGAGGCGGGCTGGGGCTACACCTTC
TRBV7-6	TRBJ1-1	-	-	CASSLGRNTEAFF	TGTGCCAGCAGCCTGGGCAGGAACACTGAAGCTTTCTTT
TRBV11-2	TRBJ2-7	once	TRBD1	CASSLGTGGDEQYF	TGTGCCAGCAGCTTAGGGACAGGGGGCGACGAGCAGTACTTC
TRBV6-5	TRBJ1-2	-	TRBD1	CASSYGTGEAGYTF	TGTGCCAGCAGTTATGGGACAGGGGAGGCTGGCTACACCTTC
TRBV6-5	TRBJ1-3	-	TRBD1	CASSYYRGGGNTIYF	TGTGCCAGCAGTTATTACAGGGGCGGTGGAAACACCATATATTTT
TRBV6-5	TRBJ1-2	-	-	CASTLDSDGTGYTF	TGTGCCAGCACCTTGGACAGCGACGGGACTGGCTACACCTTC
TRBV6-5	TRBJ2-3	-	-	CASSYADSLTDTQYF	TGTGCCAGCAGTTACGCGGACAGTCTCACAGATACGCAGTATTTT
TRBV15	TRBJ1-2	-	-	CATSRDRGFTRGYTF	TGTGCCACCAGCAGAGATCGAGGGTTTACTCGGGGCTACACCTTC